The present entry profiles one T cell receptor beta chain with its context. The limits of the CDR3 on the DNA are not certain, so only TCRdb's listed CDR3 is given. The sample originates from a study of cytomegalovirus exposure and HLA in healthy donors. The CDR3 length equals 15 residues, ends included. The study ran its PCR with 60 Vbeta and 13 Jbeta primers. Sequenced by immunoSEQ multiplex PCR; TCRdb stores in-frame clones only, minus some. The repertoire includes about 76,000 clones, under 80% of them detected once, and over 10% sits in the top ten. Source material: PBMCs. This TCR was recovered from a male donor in good health and CMV-seropositive. V usage is TRBV21-1 and J usage is TRBJ2-5; the table names TRBD2, a call not compared with the DNA. TRBV21-1 is given as a pseudogene. CDR3 sequence reads: CASTWASGNQETQYF.